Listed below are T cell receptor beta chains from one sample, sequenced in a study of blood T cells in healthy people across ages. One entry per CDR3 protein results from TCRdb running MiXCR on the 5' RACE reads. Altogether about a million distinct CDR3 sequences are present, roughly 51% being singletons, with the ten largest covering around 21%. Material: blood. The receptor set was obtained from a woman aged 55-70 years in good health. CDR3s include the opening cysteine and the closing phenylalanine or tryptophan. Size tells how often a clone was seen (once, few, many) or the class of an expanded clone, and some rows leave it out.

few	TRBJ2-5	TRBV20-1	CSPPSRASGGETQYF
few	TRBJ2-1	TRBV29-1	CSVGVLLAGPRSSYNEQFF
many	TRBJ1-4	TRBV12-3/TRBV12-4	CASSPGQGNEKLFF
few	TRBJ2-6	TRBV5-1	CASALGSGANVLTF
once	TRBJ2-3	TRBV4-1	CASSQAPVGDTQYF
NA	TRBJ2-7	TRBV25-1	CASSESRLAPRGTEAYEQYF
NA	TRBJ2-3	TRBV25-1	CASSELGPGRGLPDTQYF
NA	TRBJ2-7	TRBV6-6	CASSYSPGTGGSEQYF
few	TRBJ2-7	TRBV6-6	CASSYRDSSYEQYF
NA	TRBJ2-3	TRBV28	CASSGDYFQTQYF
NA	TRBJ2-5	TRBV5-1	CASSFSVAGEETQYF
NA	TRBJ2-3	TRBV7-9	CASIRQLGDTQYF
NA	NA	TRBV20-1	CSADGSVSSYEQYF
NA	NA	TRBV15	CATSRWTGLINEQYF
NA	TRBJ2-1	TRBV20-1	CSAREFGRDSYNEQFF
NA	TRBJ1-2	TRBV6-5	CASSTGATGKLYGYTF
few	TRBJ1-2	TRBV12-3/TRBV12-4	CASSLVGGEVDGYTF
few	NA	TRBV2	CASKGGSNQETQYF
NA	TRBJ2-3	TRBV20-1	CSAPRDTKTDTQYF
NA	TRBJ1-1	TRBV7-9	CASSLSPGRTTEAFF
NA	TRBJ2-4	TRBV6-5	CASSLSRDVDIQYF
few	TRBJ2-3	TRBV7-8	CASSSQGAQTDTQYF
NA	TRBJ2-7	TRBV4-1	CASSPPDYSEQYF
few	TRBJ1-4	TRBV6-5	CASSTERAEKLFF
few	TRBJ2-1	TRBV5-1	CASSHSSYNEQFF
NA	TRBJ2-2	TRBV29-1	CSVVDSTNTGELFF
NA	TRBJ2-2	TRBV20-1	CSARAGRRNTGELFF
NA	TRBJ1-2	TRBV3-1	CASSHGGRGYGYTF
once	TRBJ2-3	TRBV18	CASSPGLAGGWGADTQYF
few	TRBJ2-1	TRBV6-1	CASINIGFNEQFF
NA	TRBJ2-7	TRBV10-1	CASSEMRLADLYEQYF
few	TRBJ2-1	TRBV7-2	CASSLLATSYNEQFF
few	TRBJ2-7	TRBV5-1	CASSLGGVEDEQYF
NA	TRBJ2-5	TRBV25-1	CASSVSPRQGVFETQYF
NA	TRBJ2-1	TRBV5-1	CASSPAGGGYNEQFF
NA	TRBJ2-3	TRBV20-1	CSASLWGPDTQYF
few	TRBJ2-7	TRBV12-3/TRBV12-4	CASSPRTVVNEQYF
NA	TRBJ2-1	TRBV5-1	CASSLSLIGPYNEQFF
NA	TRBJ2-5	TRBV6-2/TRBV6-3	CASTWTLKETQYF
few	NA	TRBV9	CASSVGGTDYSTQYF
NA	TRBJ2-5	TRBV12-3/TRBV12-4	CASSPSDRGQETQYF
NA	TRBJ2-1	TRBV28	CAGRRTGSYNEQFF
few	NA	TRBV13	CASSQGGSGTQYF
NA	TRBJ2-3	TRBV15	CATSRDISPDTQYF
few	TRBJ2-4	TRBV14	CASSQPSGRAKDIQYF
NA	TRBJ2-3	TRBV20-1	CSARDRGFTDTQYF
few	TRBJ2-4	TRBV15	CATSRVVLENIQYF
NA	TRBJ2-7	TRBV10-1	CVSSGPTEHEQYF
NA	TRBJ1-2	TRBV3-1	CASSQVSLGGYTF
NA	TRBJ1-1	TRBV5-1	CASSLRQGTEAFF
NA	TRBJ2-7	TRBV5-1	CAGSLTSLSSYEQYF
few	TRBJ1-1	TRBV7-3	CASSSGGSAEAFF